This T cell receptor beta chain came from a study of blood T cell repertoires in COVID-19. Across the whole study: In each case, the material was cDNA or gDNA derived from T cells, B-cell-depleted T cells, or PBMCs.

Recruitment covered under 25 US areas and drew participants whose ages spanned about 18 to 90 years. Grouping used clinical history reported by participants in a survey and questionnaire. Germline assignment: CDR1 MNHEY and CDR2 SMNVEV (reference sequence). CDR3 length: 13 amino acids. Germline trimming cut 4 bases from V and 7 bases from J; bases unmatched to any gene: 4. Original processing notes: Reference gene primers were amplified, and this amplification served to estimate nucleated cell counts. Here immunoSEQ multiplex PCR was the method, and the copy in TCRdb shows in-frame clones only, minus some. The V and J calls and clone size were taken over from that table, and D and trimming were inferred from the DNA. Here the sample spans roughly 200,000 clones, about 88% being singletons.

The chain links TRBV27 to TRBJ2-1; 7 bases line up with TRBD1. Sequencing input: PBMCs or T cells enriched from blood (not recorded which). The clonotype originates from a middle-aged woman in a cohort exposed to, infected with or recovered from COVID-19 (not recorded which). CDR3 DNA: TGTGCCAGCAGTTCTGACAGGGCGAATGAGCAGTTCTTC. This sequence encodes CASSSDRANEQFF.